One sample yielded the 18 T cell receptor beta chains listed below, sequenced in a study of PD-L1 blockade in urothelial cancer. The time point denotes: pretreatment peripheral blood. TCRdb's table, derived via immunoSEQ multiplex PCR, lists solely in-frame clones and lacks some. This table holds more than 55,000 clones, 80% to 90% found once. Material: PBMCs, obtained around atezolizumab (anti-PD-L1) treatment. Receptors were obtained from a man in his sixties or seventies with urothelial cancer.

In its sample, this clone ranks as medium-sized (0.01 to 0.1%). The V and J genes are TRBV27 and TRBJ2-1, with 9 bases that match TRBD2. V shed 4 bases and J 0 bases; nucleotides not matched to a gene: 10. CDR1 MNHEY and CDR2 SMNVEV come from the germline V gene (reference sequence). This CDR3 comprises 18 residues. The CDR3 DNA reads TGTGCCAGCAGTTCTTTAGCGGGAGACACGAGCTCCTACAATGAGCAGTTCTTC. The encoded protein is CASSSLAGDTSSYNEQFF.

There are a few counts of this clone. This rearrangement joins TRBV5-8 to TRBJ2-5; 8 bases fit TRBD2. The CDR3 consists of 13 residues. The trim removed 0 bases at V and 5 bases at J, leaving 0 bases unmatched. In germline, CDR1 is SGHTS, CDR2 YDEGEE. CDR3 in amino acids: CASSLGGRETQYF. The CDR3 region has the DNA TGTGCCAGCAGCTTGGGCGGGAGGGAGACCCAGTACTTC.

The chain has TRBV5-1 and TRBJ2-1; perhaps TRBD2 as D (5 bases). The CDR3 loop spans 12 amino acids. Germline V gene lookup returns CDR1 SGHRS and CDR2 YFSETQ. V dropped 2 bases and J dropped 9 bases, with 9 bases sitting between them. The CDR3 reads CASSLEGPEQFF. CDR3 DNA: TGCGCCAGCAGCTTAGAGGGCCCTGAGCAGTTCTTC. The full variable domain, rest sourced from reference TRBV5-1 and TRBJ2-1, is KAGVTQTPRYLIKTRGQQVTLSCSPISGHRSVSWYQQTPGQGLQFLFEYFSETQRNKGNFPGRFSGRQFSNSRSEMNVSTLELGDSALYLCASSLEGPEQFFGPGTRLTVL.

This clone was found once. This may arise from a read error, as a much more abundant clone is one base away. The chain couples TRBV27 to TRBJ2-5; 11 bases agree with TRBD1. The end of the DNA is better explained by TRBJ2-7, so the J call may be wrong. The CDR3 contains 14 residues. Looked up from germline, CDR1 is MNHEY and CDR2 is SMNVEV (reference sequence). CDR3 region: CASSPGTGGYEQYF. The DNA for the CDR3 is TGTGCCAGCAGTCCTGGGACAGGGGGCTACGAGCAGTACTTC.

This clone occurred a few times. The chain uses TRBV4-1 and TRBJ2-2; D possibly corresponds to TRBD2 (6 bases). V gave up 1 base and J gave up 6 bases, with 12 bases separating them. The CDR3 sequence is 15 residues long. Germline assignment: CDR1 MGHRA and CDR2 YSYEKL. The CDR3 bases are TGCGCCAGCAGCCAAGGGATCTGGGGGGCCGGGGAGCTGTTTTTT. It encodes CASSQGIWGAGELFF.

The gene calls are TRBV6-1 and TRBJ2-5; 9 positions match TRBD2. The length of the CDR3 is 15 residues. Per the germline V gene, CDR1 is MNHNS and CDR2 is SASEGT. The V gene end was trimmed by 6 bases and the J gene end by 5 bases; junction bases not matched to a gene: 10. CDR3 in DNA: TGTGCCAGCAGACTAGAGCGGGAGGTGGGGGAGACCCAGTACTTC. Translation: CASRLEREVGETQYF.

J is TRBJ2-1 and V is TRBV5-1; TRBD1 agrees at 7 bases. Losses at the gene ends were 4 bases for V and 5 bases for J; bases not matched to a gene: 3. The germline V gene encodes CDR1 SGHRS and CDR2 YFSETQ. CDR3 length: 13 residues. The CDR3 sequence is CASSAGTDNEQFF. In nucleotides, the CDR3 is TGCGCCAGCAGCGCCGGGACAGACAATGAGCAGTTCTTC.

The CDR3 spells CASMRTSGGELFF. The CDR3, as DNA: TGTGCCAGCATGCGGACTAGCGGCGGGGAGCTGTTTTTT. The chain combines TRBV2 with TRBJ2-2, with 10 bases fitting TRBD2. Per the germline V gene, CDR1 is SNHLY and CDR2 is FYNNEI. V was clipped by 7 bases and J by 7 bases; unmatched bases: 3. This CDR3 is built from 13 residues.

This sequence joins TRBV27 and TRBJ2-6, with TRBD1 matching over 8 bases. Germline trimming cut 8 bases from V and 9 bases from J; bases unmatched to any gene: 15. The CDR3 is 16 amino acids. Germline V gene data show CDR1 as MNHEY and CDR2 as SMNVEV (reference sequence). The CDR3 nucleotides read TGTGCCAGCTCAAGATTCTCCGGGACAGGTTACAACGTCCTGACTTTC. It translates to CASSRFSGTGYNVLTF.

This clone was detected a few times. V and J are TRBV19 and TRBJ1-1; D possibly corresponds to TRBD1 (5 bases). The germline V gene has CDR1 LNHDA and CDR2 SQIVND (reference sequence). There are 12 residues in the CDR3. The V end lost 7 bases, the J end lost 5 bases, and 11 bases lay between the germline ends. CDR3 sequence (DNA): TGTGCCAGTAAGCGGGGCGTGACTGAAGCTTTCTTT. Its translation is CASKRGVTEAFF.

Ten or more counts support this clone. This chain links TRBV28 with TRBJ2-3, with unresolved D. V lost 6 bases to trimming and J lost 1 base, with 14 bases between them. The CDR3 has 15 residues. Germline values: CDR1 MDHEN, CDR2 SYDVKM. DNA of the CDR3: TGTGCCAGCAGGAACCCGAGCTTTGGCACAGATACGCAGTATTTT. Its protein is CASRNPSFGTDTQYF.

The rearrangement joins TRBV27 to TRBJ2-1; TRBD2 aligns across 8 bases. The length of the CDR3 is 15 residues. V shed 0 bases and J 12 bases; nucleotides not matched to a gene: 10. Per the germline V gene, CDR1 is MNHEY and CDR2 is SMNVEV (reference sequence). CDR3 in DNA: TGTGCCAGCAGTTTATCGAGTAATAGCGGGACGGTGCAGTTCTTC. Translation: CASSLSSNSGTVQFF.

The rearrangement joins TRBV18 to TRBJ1-2; no clear D gene. Trimming took 0 bases from V and 1 from J, leaving 9 bases between them. This CDR3 contains 15 residues. Germline V gives CDR1 KGHSH, CDR2 LQKENI. DNA for the CDR3: TGTGCCAGCTCACCACCGGGCAGATTTAACTATGGCTACACCTTC. This gives the protein CASSPPGRFNYGYTF.

The chain is built from TRBV4-3 and TRBJ1-5; 7 nucleotides agree with TRBD1. CDR3 length: 16 amino acids. CDR1 LGHNA and CDR2 YSLEER come from the germline V gene. Trimming cost V 4 bases and J 3 bases; bases outside gene matches: 9. In DNA, the CDR3 is TGCGCCAGCAGCCCTTGGGCGGGACAGCTCAATCAGCCCCAGCATTTT. Its protein product is CASSPWAGQLNQPQHF.

The chain couples TRBV30 to TRBJ2-3; 8 bases align to TRBD2. This CDR3 region has 15 residues. The germline V gene has CDR1 GTSNPN and CDR2 SVGIG (reference sequence). Trimming removed 5 bases from V and 1 base from J; junction bases left unmatched: 8. CDR3 nucleotide sequence: TGTGCCTGGGATATAGCGGGAAGGGGCACAGATACGCAGTATTTT. Its translation is CAWDIAGRGTDTQYF. The entire variable domain, with the rest obtained from reference TRBV30 and TRBJ2-3, is as follows: SQTIHQWPATLVQPVGSPLSLECTVEGTSNPNLYWYRQAAGRGLQLLFYSVGIGQISSEVPQNLSASRPQDRQFILSSKKLLLSDSGFYLCAWDIAGRGTDTQYFGPGTRLTVL.

This rearrangement joins TRBV5-1 to TRBJ2-3; 12 bases are a match to TRBD2. The CDR3 extends over 16 amino acids. The V and J ends lost 0 bases and 8 bases, in that order; junction bases with no gene match: 7. Per germline, CDR1 SGHRS and CDR2 YFSETQ. CDR3 in amino acids: CASSLELAGGPGTQYF. CDR3 bases: TGCGCCAGCAGCTTGGAGCTAGCGGGAGGGCCGGGTACGCAGTATTTT. Drawing the rest from reference TRBV5-1 and TRBJ2-3, the complete variable domain is KAGVTQTPRYLIKTRGQQVTLSCSPISGHRSVSWYQQTPGQGLQFLFEYFSETQRNKGNFPGRFSGRQFSNSRSEMNVSTLELGDSALYLCASSLELAGGPGTQYFGPGTRLTVL.

CDR3 nucleotides: TGTGCCAGCAGGAGTGAAGGGGCGGAACGGGAGACCCAGTACTTC. It codes for CASRSEGAERETQYF. V gene TRBV28 combines with J gene TRBJ2-5; TRBD1 might be the D (5 bases). Germline V gives CDR1 MDHEN, CDR2 SYDVKM. The CDR3 consists of 15 residues. V gave up 6 bases and J gave up 5 bases, with 19 bases separating them. Full variable domain (missing parts from reference TRBV28 and TRBJ2-5): DVKVTQSSRYLVKRTGEKVFLECVQDMDHENMFWYRQDPGLGLRLIYFSYDVKMKEKGDIPEGYSVSREKKERFSLILESASTNQTSMYLCASRSEGAERETQYFGPGTRLLVL.

The rearrangement joins TRBV4-3 to TRBJ2-2; 8 bases line up with TRBD1. The CDR3 runs 16 residues. In germline, CDR1 is LGHNA, CDR2 YSLEER. Trimming cost V 4 bases and J 5 bases; bases outside gene matches: 9. The CDR3 region is CASSPWDRSGTGELFF. CDR3 sequence (DNA): TGCGCCAGCAGCCCTTGGGACAGGTCGGGAACCGGGGAGCTGTTTTTT.